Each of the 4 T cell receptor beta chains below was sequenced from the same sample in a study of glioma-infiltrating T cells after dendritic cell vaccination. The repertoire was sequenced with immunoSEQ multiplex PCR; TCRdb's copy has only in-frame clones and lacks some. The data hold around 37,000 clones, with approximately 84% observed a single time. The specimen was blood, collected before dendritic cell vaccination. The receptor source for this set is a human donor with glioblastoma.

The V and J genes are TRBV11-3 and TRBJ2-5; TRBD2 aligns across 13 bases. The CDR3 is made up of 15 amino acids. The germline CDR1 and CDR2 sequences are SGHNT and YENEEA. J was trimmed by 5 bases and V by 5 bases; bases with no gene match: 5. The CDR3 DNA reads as TGTGCCAGCAGCCTCGGGACTAGCGGGGTGGAGACCCAGTACTTC. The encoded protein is CASSLGTSGVETQYF.

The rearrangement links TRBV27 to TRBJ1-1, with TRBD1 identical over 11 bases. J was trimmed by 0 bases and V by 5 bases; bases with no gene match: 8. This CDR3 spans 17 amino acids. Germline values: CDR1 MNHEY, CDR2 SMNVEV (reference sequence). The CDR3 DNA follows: TGTGCCAGCAGTCCGGACAGGGGGCAATCAATGAACACTGAAGCTTTCTTT. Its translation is CASSPDRGQSMNTEAFF.

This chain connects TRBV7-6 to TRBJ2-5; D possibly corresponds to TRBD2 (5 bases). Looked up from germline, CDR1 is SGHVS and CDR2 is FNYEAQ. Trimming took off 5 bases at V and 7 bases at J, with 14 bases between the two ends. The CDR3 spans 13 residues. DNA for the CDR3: TGTGCCAGCAGCCCGACATCGGGGAGGACCCAGTACTTC. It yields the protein CASSPTSGRTQYF. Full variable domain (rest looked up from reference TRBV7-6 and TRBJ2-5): GAGVSQSPRYKVTKRGQDVALRCDPISGHVSLYWYRQALGQGPEFLTYFNYEAQQDKSGLPNDRFSAERPEGSISTLTIQRTEQRDSAMYRCASSPTSGRTQYFGPGTRLLVL.

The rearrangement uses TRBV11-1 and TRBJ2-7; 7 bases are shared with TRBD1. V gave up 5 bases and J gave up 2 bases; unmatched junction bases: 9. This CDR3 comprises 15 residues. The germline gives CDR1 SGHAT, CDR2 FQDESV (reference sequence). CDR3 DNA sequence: TGTGCCAGCAGCGAGGGGGCTAGCCGGACCTACGAGCAGTACTTC. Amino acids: CASSEGASRTYEQYF.